The next 14 T cell receptor beta chains were all read from a single sample in a study of blood T cell repertoires in COVID-19 (dated by TCRdb to 2018 to 2021). Preparation of the library involved the immunoSEQ multiplex PCR assay. This is the immuneACCESS table as TCRdb keeps it, with only in-frame sequences that have V and J called. A part of the clones is gone; compared with another copy, unresolved V genes explain less than half, and the rest is unexplained. This sample has fewer than 450,000 clones in its table, and roughly 86% of those were observed once. In total, the top ten clones hold 2% to 2.5% of the sample. The sequenced sample was PBMCs or T cells enriched from blood (not recorded which). These receptors were taken from a woman aged 40 to 50 with acute COVID-19.

This clone was counted once. V usage is TRBV9 and J usage is TRBJ2-1, with D perhaps matching TRBD1 (6 bases). Between the trimmed V and J ends, which lost 0 bases and 8 bases, there was a span of 12 bases. Germline values: CDR1 SGDLS, CDR2 YYNGEE. This CDR3 spans 14 amino acids. CDR3 DNA: TGTGCCAGCAGCGTAGTTGGGGGCGGCGATGAGCAGTTCTTC. Translated: CASSVVGGGDEQFF.

The chain employs TRBV7-8 and TRBJ2-2; the D gene is possibly TRBD2 (6 bases). Germline V gives CDR1 SGHVS, CDR2 FQNEAQ. The CDR3 runs to 12 residues. Trimming stripped 1 base from V and 13 bases from J, with 10 bases between. In nucleotides, the CDR3 is TGTGCCAGCAGCTTAGACGGGCGGGGGCTGTTTTTT. As protein: CASSLDGRGLFF.

V is TRBV6-5 and J is TRBJ2-7; maybe TRBD2 (6 bases). The germline gives CDR1 MNHEY, CDR2 SVGAGI. The length of the CDR3 is 15 residues. V shed 2 bases and J shed 2 bases, with 13 bases lying between them. The CDR3 region has the DNA TGTGCCAGCAGTTACGGGACGGGAGATCCCTACGAGCAGTACTTC. Translation gives CASSYGTGDPYEQYF.

This chain joins TRBV13 and TRBJ1-2; 7 bases are shared with TRBD1. The germline CDR1 and CDR2 sequences are PRHDT and FYEKMQ (reference sequence). CDR3 length: 13 residues. Trimming removed 5 bases from V and 4 bases from J; junction bases left unmatched: 4. The CDR3 bases are TGTGCCAGCAGCAAGGGACAGTTCTATGGCTACACCTTC. This codes for CASSKGQFYGYTF.

V and J are TRBV10-2 and TRBJ2-3, with 7 nucleotides matching TRBD2. The germline V gene has CDR1 WSHSY and CDR2 SAAADI. This CDR3 has 16 residues. The V and J ends lost 1 base and 2 bases, in that order; junction bases with no gene match: 6. CDR3 nucleotide sequence: TGCGCCAGCAGTGAGTTCGGGGCGGGGGTCACAGATACGCAGTATTTT. Residues: CASSEFGAGVTDTQYF.

J is TRBJ1-5 and V is TRBV30; D may be TRBD1 (5 bases). Germline-derived CDR1 and CDR2 are GTSNPN and SVGIG (reference sequence). V gave up 3 bases and J gave up 9 bases, with 15 bases separating them. There are 13 residues in the CDR3. CDR3 sequence (DNA): TGTGCCTGGAGGGGGCAGCCGAACGGGCCCCAGCATTTT. Translating gives CAWRGQPNGPQHF.

The genes are TRBV12-3 or TRBV12-4 and TRBJ2-2; TRBD1 matches 10 bases. The CDR3 covers 13 residues. J gave up 6 bases and V 11 bases, and 6 bases lay outside the gene matches. The CDR3, as DNA: TGTGCCGGTAGGACAGGGGGAGCCGGGGAGCTGTTTTTT. This codes for CAGRTGGAGELFF.

The chain carries TRBV7-2 and TRBJ1-1; D is unresolved. V lost 7 bases and J lost 1, with 19 bases in between. Germline V gene lookup returns CDR1 SGHTA and CDR2 FQGNSA. The CDR3 is 16 amino acids. CDR3 coding DNA: TGTGCCAGCATCGACTCCTACGGGGAGGCGAACACTGAAGCTTTCTTT. Translating gives CASIDSYGEANTEAFF.

The chain carries TRBV2 and TRBJ1-4; D may be TRBD1 (5 bases). The germline V and J ends were trimmed by 11 bases and 8 bases, with 21 bases remaining between them. CDR1 is SNHLY and CDR2 is FYNNEI in the germline V gene. This CDR3 spans 14 amino acids. This CDR3 is CAGLQPGRGEKLFF. In nucleotides, the CDR3 is TGTGCCGGTCTCCAACCAGGGAGGGGAGAAAAACTGTTTTTT.

V gene TRBV20-1 combines with J gene TRBJ1-5, with 7 positions matching TRBD1. J lost 7 bases, V lost 3 bases, and 9 bases had no gene match. Germline lookup yields CDR1 DFQATT and CDR2 SNEGSKA (reference sequence). This CDR3 is 14 amino acids long. Written as DNA, the CDR3 is TGCAGTGCTAGTCTAGGGGGCCCGAACCAGCCCCAGCATTTT. Translating it yields CSASLGGPNQPQHF.

This clone occurred once. CDR3 loop: CASSSTGIRADTQYF. In DNA, the CDR3 is TGCGCCAGCAGCTCGACAGGGATCCGCGCAGATACGCAGTATTTT. J is TRBJ2-3 and V is TRBV5-1; 7 nucleotides agree with TRBD1. With 3 bases clipped from V and 4 bases from J, the junction kept 8 bases outside the gene matches. There are 15 residues in the CDR3. The germline CDR1 and CDR2 sequences are SGHRS and YFSETQ.

The chain couples TRBV4-1 to TRBJ2-7; possibly TRBD1 for D (5 bases). Trimming left V 1 base short and J 9 bases short, with 22 bases between. This CDR3 is built from 16 residues. The germline V gene encodes CDR1 MGHRA and CDR2 YSYEKL. The CDR3 sequence: CASSQVQTAPMAGQYF. The CDR3 DNA is TGCGCCAGCAGCCAAGTCCAGACAGCCCCAATGGCTGGGCAGTACTTC.

Points on this clone: A junction boundary mismatches the germline segment, possibly from a read error. The chain couples TRBV2 to TRBJ2-2; 9 positions match TRBD2. Germline V gene lookup returns CDR1 SNHLY and CDR2 FYNNEI. This CDR3 contains 16 residues. In DNA form, the CDR3 reads TGTGCCCGCAGTGTTGGGCGGGGGGGTTCCACCGGGGAGCTGTTTTTT. Protein: CARSVGRGGSTGELFF.

Note on this clone: The same CDR3 is also encoded by other DNA sequences in this sample. The V call is TRBV27, the J call TRBJ1-2; D is undetermined. CDR1 is MNHEY, CDR2 SMNVEV, per germline (reference sequence). The ends were cut back, 2 bases at V and 1 base at J, with 5 bases in the middle. The CDR3 has 13 residues. The CDR3 DNA is TGTGCCAGCAGTTTAGGCCTTAACTATGGCTACACCTTC. This gives the protein CASSLGLNYGYTF.